This section outlines one TCR beta chain sequence together with its context. The sample belongs to a study of shared T cell receptors in the human thymus. This CDR3 spans 12 amino acids. Germline lookup yields CDR1 MNHNY and CDR2 SVGAGI (reference sequence). Between the trimmed V and J ends, which lost 5 bases and 5 bases, there was a span of 9 bases. Sequenced by immunoSEQ multiplex PCR; TCRdb stores in-frame clones only, minus some. The profile shows hundreds of thousands of clones, 70% to 90% of them singletons. The same data also contributed to another study, on human thymus T cells.

The clonotype was recovered from a boy less than two years old with a congenital heart defect. V is TRBV6-6 and J is TRBJ1-1, with D unresolved. The sequencing sample was made of thymocytes. CDR3 region: CASSHLRTEAFF. CDR3 in DNA: TGTGCCAGCAGTCACCTCAGGACTGAAGCTTTCTTT.